Presented here are 25 T cell receptor beta chains from one specimen sequenced in a study of early T cells in non-severe SARS-CoV-2 infection. TCRdb itself ran the 5' RACE reads through MiXCR, one entry per CDR3 protein. Seen here are tens of thousands of distinct CDR3 sequences, around 7% observed once, and the top ten hold about 25%. Sequencing was performed on whole blood, taken at baseline. The receptors derive from an adult who was a healthcare worker with PCR-confirmed SARS-CoV-2 infection or an uninfected control (not recorded which).

This clonotype was counted at least ten times. V and J are TRBV9 and TRBJ2-5; 9 positions agree with TRBD2. The germline V gene encodes CDR1 SGDLS and CDR2 YYNGEE. This CDR3 region has 15 residues. Unmatched junction bases numbered 11, after V lost 6 bases and J lost 5 bases. The CDR3 protein is CASNAAGGPGETQYF. CDR3 nucleotides: TGTGCCAGCAACGCGGCGGGAGGGCCAGGGGAGACCCAGTACTTC.

This chain joins TRBV7-2 and TRBJ2-1, with no clear D. This CDR3 comprises 12 residues. From germline, CDR1 is SGHTA and CDR2 FQGNSA. The ends were cut back, 5 bases at V and 2 bases at J, with 4 bases in the middle. CDR3 sequence reads: CASSPAYNEQFF. DNA of the CDR3: TGTGCCAGCAGCCCAGCCTACAATGAGCAGTTCTTC.

The sample holds many counts of this clonotype. A read error is possible here, since a much larger clone lies one base away. The chain uses TRBV5-1 and TRBJ1-5; D is undetermined. This CDR3 spans 14 amino acids. Germline V gene data show CDR1 as SGHRS and CDR2 as YFSETQ. V was clipped by 0 bases and J by 2 bases, with 6 bases between them. This CDR3 reads CASSLAGGNQPQHF. The CDR3 DNA reads as TGCGCCAGCAGCTTGGCTGGGGGCAATCAGCCCCAGCATTTT.

The genes are TRBV6-1 and TRBJ2-5; 8 bases align to TRBD1. Per germline, CDR1 MNHNS and CDR2 SASEGT. Losses at the gene ends were 6 bases for V and 5 bases for J; bases not matched to a gene: 8. This CDR3 has 14 amino acids. CDR3 amino acids: CASSRDRGSETQYF. In DNA form, the CDR3 reads TGTGCCAGCAGCAGAGACAGGGGATCGGAGACCCAGTACTTC.

This clonotype appeared many times. The chain employs TRBV25-1 and TRBJ2-1; 16 nucleotides align to TRBD2. CDR1 is MGHDK, CDR2 SYGVNS, per germline. CDR3 length: 20 amino acids. V lost 3 bases to trimming and J lost 2 bases; unmatched junction nucleotides: 10. CDR3 in amino acids: CASSERPGLAGGETYNEQFF. DNA for the CDR3: TGTGCCAGCAGTGAGCGACCGGGACTAGCGGGAGGGGAGACCTACAATGAGCAGTTCTTC.

This clonotype was seen only a few times. The J gene is TRBJ2-3, the V gene TRBV6-6, with a weak D call TRBD2 (6 bases). The V and J ends lost 6 bases and 1 base respectively, with 11 bases between them. The germline CDR1 and CDR2 sequences are MNHNY and SVGAGI (reference sequence). The CDR3 has 14 amino acids. CDR3 DNA sequence: TGTGCCAGCAGCCCGACTAGAGGCACAGATACGCAGTATTTT. Amino acids: CASSPTRGTDTQYF.

The chain has TRBV4-1 and TRBJ2-5; D not resolved. With 1 base removed from V and 5 bases from J, the gap between germline ends came to 5 bases. The CDR3 is made up of 12 amino acids. Germline values: CDR1 MGHRA, CDR2 YSYEKL. The CDR3 coding sequence is TGCGCCAGCAGCCAAGGTGGGGAGACCCAGTACTTC. Its protein product is CASSQGGETQYF.

At least ten counts were recorded for this clonotype. This chain joins TRBV20-1 and TRBJ2-7, with 7 positions matching TRBD1. CDR3 length: 15 residues. Germline V lookup: CDR1 DFQATT, CDR2 SNEGSKA (reference sequence). Trimming cost V 5 bases and J 1 base; bases outside gene matches: 11. CDR3 amino acids: CSASQGVDASYEQYF. CDR3 in DNA: TGCAGTGCTTCCCAGGGGGTCGATGCGTCCTACGAGCAGTACTTC.

The table lists this clonotype with many counts. The chain recombines TRBV7-2 with TRBJ1-1; 7 positions agree with TRBD1. CDR1 and CDR2 (germline): SGHTA, FQGNSA. This CDR3 has 15 amino acids. V was clipped by 5 bases and J by 0 bases; unmatched bases: 6. Here the CDR3 reads CASSLRGTLNTEAFF. CDR3 nucleotide sequence: TGTGCCAGCAGCCTCAGGGGGACGCTGAACACTGAAGCTTTCTTT.

This clonotype was seen more than once but under ten times. The V and J genes are TRBV27 and TRBJ1-3, with TRBD1 matching 10 bases. With V trimmed by 5 bases and J by 4 bases, 8 bases remained unmatched. CDR3 length equals 16 residues. Germline loops: CDR1 MNHEY, CDR2 SMNVEV (reference sequence). The CDR3: CASSPGTGAKGNTIYF. The CDR3 DNA sequence: TGTGCCAGCAGTCCCGGGACAGGGGCGAAAGGAAACACCATATATTTT.

This clonotype was recorded a few times. This chain uses TRBV20-1 with TRBJ2-3; D gene unclear. The germline V gene has CDR1 DFQATT and CDR2 SNEGSKA (reference sequence). Trimming shortened V by 6 bases and J by 1 base, and 11 bases separated the two germline ends. The CDR3 spans 13 residues. This CDR3 reads CSAANWRTDTQYF. The DNA of the CDR3 is TGCAGTGCCGCAAATTGGCGCACAGATACGCAGTATTTT.

This clonotype was detected only a few times. The chain links TRBV7-9 to TRBJ1-1; D may be TRBD1 (6 bases). Per the germline V gene, CDR1 is SEHNR and CDR2 is FQNEAQ (reference sequence). The CDR3 has 15 amino acids. Trimming pared 2 bases from V and 6 bases from J, leaving 16 bases between. The CDR3 DNA follows: TGTGCCAGCAGCTTAAGCGGGGGCGCATTCGCTGAAGCTTTCTTT. Translated, it gives CASSLSGGAFAEAFF.

The chain is built from TRBV29-1 and TRBJ2-5; maybe TRBD1 (5 bases). V lost 4 bases and J lost 3, with 9 bases in between. This CDR3 is 12 amino acids long. Germline CDR1 and CDR2: SQVTM and ANQGSEA. CDR3 DNA: TGCAGCGTTGTGTCAGGGAAAGAGACCCAGTACTTC. The encoded protein is CSVVSGKETQYF.

This clonotype was observed a handful of times. The chain couples TRBV20-1 to TRBJ2-7; 7 nucleotides match TRBD2. Germline values: CDR1 DFQATT, CDR2 SNEGSKA (reference sequence). This CDR3 spans 13 amino acids. CDR3 DNA sequence: TGCGGCACTGTGCGGGAGACCTCATACGAGCAGTACTTC. Translating gives CGTVRETSYEQYF.

This clonotype was observed many times. The V gene is TRBV20-1, the J gene TRBJ2-2, with D possibly being TRBD2 (5 bases). Trimming took 6 bases from V and 4 from J, leaving 9 bases between them. The CDR3 covers 12 residues. CDR1 is DFQATT, CDR2 SNEGSKA, per germline (reference sequence). In nucleotides, the CDR3 is TGCAGTGCCCGGGATTTCACCGGGGAGCTGTTTTTT. It codes for CSARDFTGELFF.

The chain uses TRBV10-3 and TRBJ2-5, with no clear D. Trimming left V 8 bases short and J 2 bases short, with 12 bases between. Germline V lookup: CDR1 ENHRY, CDR2 SYGVKD. CDR3 length: 13 amino acids. CDR3 coding DNA: TGTGCCATCCTACAGTCTTTTCAAGAGACCCAGTACTTC. Translated, it gives CAILQSFQETQYF.

This clonotype was found many times. The rearrangement uses TRBV29-1 and TRBJ1-1; D ambiguous. The germline V gene encodes CDR1 SQVTM and CDR2 ANQGSEA. The length of the CDR3 is 13 residues. V dropped 6 bases and J dropped 2 bases, with 13 bases sitting between them. CDR3 DNA sequence: TGCAGCGTAGCAGGCAGACCCAACACTGAAGCTTTCTTT. Its protein is CSVAGRPNTEAFF.

This clonotype was counted many times. J is TRBJ2-7 and V is TRBV7-2, with no clear D. The CDR3 sequence is 13 residues long. V was trimmed by 1 base and J by 6 bases, leaving 10 bases between them. Looked up from germline, CDR1 is SGHTA and CDR2 is FQGNSA. DNA for the CDR3: TGTGCCAGCAGCTTAGAATGGCATCGCGAGCAGTACTTC. Residues: CASSLEWHREQYF.

This clonotype has just a few counts. The chain has TRBV7-9 and TRBJ2-3; possible D gene TRBD1, 5 bases. Trimming left V 4 bases short and J 1 base short, with 12 bases between. Germline V gene lookup returns CDR1 SEHNR and CDR2 FQNEAQ (reference sequence). This CDR3 is built from 15 residues. Written as DNA, the CDR3 is TGTGCCAGCAGCTGGGGCAAGGGGCGCACAGATACGCAGTATTTT. This translates into CASSWGKGRTDTQYF.

This clonotype was recorded at least ten times. CDR3 protein: CASSLQFSIYEQYF. CDR3 DNA: TGTGCCAGCAGTTTGCAGTTTTCCATCTACGAGCAGTACTTC. The V call is TRBV27, the J call TRBJ2-7; D unresolved. Trimming pared 3 bases from V and 3 bases from J, leaving 12 bases between. This CDR3 contains 14 residues. CDR1 is MNHEY, CDR2 SMNVEV, per germline (reference sequence).

This clonotype was observed many times. The gene calls are TRBV20-1 and TRBJ1-5, with D maybe TRBD1 (5 bases). Trimming cost V 3 bases and J 3 bases, with 9 bases left between them. Germline V gives CDR1 DFQATT, CDR2 SNEGSKA (reference sequence). The CDR3 contains 13 residues. In DNA form, the CDR3 reads TGCAGTGCTAGCGAGACAGCCAATCAGCCCCAGCATTTT. This encodes CSASETANQPQHF.

A few counts support this clonotype. The rearrangement uses TRBV20-1 and TRBJ2-4, with 14 positions matching TRBD2. This CDR3 region has 20 residues. Germline V gene lookup returns CDR1 DFQATT and CDR2 SNEGSKA (reference sequence). V was pared by 0 bases and J by 1 base, with 11 bases of the junction left unmatched. CDR3 in amino acids: CSAREPGLAGDLRAKNIQYF. CDR3 DNA sequence: TGCAGTGCTAGAGAACCGGGACTAGCGGGAGATTTAAGGGCCAAAAACATTCAGTACTTC.

The CDR3 loop is CASSPGTGVYGYTF. The CDR3 DNA reads TGTGCCAGCAGTCCCGGGACAGGGGTCTATGGCTACACCTTC. V usage is TRBV12-3 or TRBV12-4 and J usage is TRBJ1-2, with 10 bases matching TRBD1. The V and J ends lost 5 bases and 4 bases, in that order; junction bases with no gene match: 4. The CDR3 loop spans 14 amino acids.

This CDR3 is CAWRPGPSTDTQYF. As DNA, the CDR3 is TGTGCCTGGAGACCAGGACCATCCACAGATACGCAGTATTTT. This rearrangement joins TRBV30 to TRBJ2-3; D remains ambiguous. This CDR3 has 14 residues. From germline, CDR1 is GTSNPN and CDR2 SVGIG (reference sequence). Trimming left V 3 bases short and J 2 bases short, with 12 bases between.

This clonotype has ten or more counts. Sequence at one end of the junction differs from germline and may be a read error. The rearrangement uses TRBV4-3 and TRBJ2-3; D unclear. Per germline, CDR1 LGHNA and CDR2 YSLEER. The CDR3 extends over 14 amino acids. Here the CDR3 DNA reads TGCGCCAGCAGCCTGGGGAATAGCAGAGATACGCAGTATTTT. It specifies CASSLGNSRDTQYF.